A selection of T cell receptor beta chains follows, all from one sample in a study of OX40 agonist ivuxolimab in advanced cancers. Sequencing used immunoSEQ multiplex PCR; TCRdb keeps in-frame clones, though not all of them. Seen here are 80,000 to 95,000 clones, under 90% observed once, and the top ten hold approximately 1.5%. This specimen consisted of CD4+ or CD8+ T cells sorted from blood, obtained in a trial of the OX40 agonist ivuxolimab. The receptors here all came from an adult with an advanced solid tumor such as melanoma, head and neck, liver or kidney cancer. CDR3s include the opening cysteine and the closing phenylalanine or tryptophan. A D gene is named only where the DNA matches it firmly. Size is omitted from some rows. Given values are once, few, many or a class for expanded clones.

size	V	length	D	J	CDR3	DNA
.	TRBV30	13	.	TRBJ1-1	CAWIGQGYTEAFF	TGTGCCTGGATCGGGCAGGGCTACACTGAAGCTTTCTTT
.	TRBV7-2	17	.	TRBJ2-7	CASSLRPSSGRLYEQYF	TGTGCCAGCAGCTTACGTCCGAGTTCGGGACGGCTCTACGAGCAGTACTTC
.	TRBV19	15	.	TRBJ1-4	CASSIVGRPNEKLFF	TGTGCCAGTAGTATAGTGGGCAGGCCAAATGAAAAACTGTTTTTT
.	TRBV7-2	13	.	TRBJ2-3	CASSASSESTQYF	TGTGCCAGCAGCGCCTCTAGCGAAAGTACGCAGTATTTT
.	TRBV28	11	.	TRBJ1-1	CASRLNTEAFF	TGTGCCAGCAGGTTGAACACTGAAGCTTTCTTT
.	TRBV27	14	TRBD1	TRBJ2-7	CASSAGQGLREQYF	TGTGCCAGCAGTGCAGGACAGGGTCTGAGAGAGCAGTACTTC
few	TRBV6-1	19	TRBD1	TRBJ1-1	CASSALAGMMAGGLTEAFF	TGTGCCAGCAGTGCACTAGCAGGAATGATGGCAGGGGGCCTCACTGAAGCTTTCTTT
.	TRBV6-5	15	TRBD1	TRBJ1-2	CASWDPHQGAHGYTF	TGTGCCAGCTGGGATCCCCACCAGGGGGCGCATGGCTACACCTTC
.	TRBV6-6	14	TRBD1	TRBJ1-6	CASRITGGDSPLHF	TGTGCCAGCAGAATCACAGGGGGCGATTCACCCCTCCACTTT
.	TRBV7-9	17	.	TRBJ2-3	CASSLWKRWKGGDTQYF	TGTGCCAGCAGCTTATGGAAGCGGTGGAAAGGTGGGGATACGCAGTATTTT
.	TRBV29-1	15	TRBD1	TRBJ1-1	CSVELGTGVATEAFF	TGCAGCGTTGAGCTCGGGACAGGGGTTGCCACTGAAGCTTTCTTT
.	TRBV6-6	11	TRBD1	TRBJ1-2	CARGQVNGYTF	TGTGCCCGGGGACAGGTAAATGGCTACACCTTC
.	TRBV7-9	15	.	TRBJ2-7	CASSLAAPGSYEQYF	TGTGCCAGCAGCTTAGCGGCCCCAGGTTCCTACGAGCAGTACTTC
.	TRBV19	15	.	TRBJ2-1	CASSRGLPPYNEQFF	TGTGCCAGCTCTCGGGGACTTCCCCCTTACAATGAGCAGTTCTTC
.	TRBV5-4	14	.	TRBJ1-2	CASSTGTDLYGYTF	TGTGCCAGCAGCACCGGGACGGACCTCTATGGCTACACCTTC
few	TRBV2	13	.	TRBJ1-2	CASSEAGTRGYTF	TGTGCCAGCAGTGAAGCGGGGACGCGCGGCTACACCTTC
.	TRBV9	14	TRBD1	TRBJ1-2	CASSPRQGASGYTF	TGTGCCAGCAGCCCCCGACAGGGGGCGAGCGGCTACACCTTC
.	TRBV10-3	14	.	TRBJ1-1	CAISESGGGTEAFF	TGTGCCATCAGTGAGTCTGGGGGGGGGACTGAAGCTTTCTTT
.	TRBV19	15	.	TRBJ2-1	CASSIADEGYNEQFF	TGTGCCAGTAGTATAGCGGACGAGGGCTACAATGAGCAGTTCTTC
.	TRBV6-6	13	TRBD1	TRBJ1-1	CASSFQGETEAFF	TGTGCCAGCAGTTTTCAGGGGGAAACTGAAGCTTTCTTT
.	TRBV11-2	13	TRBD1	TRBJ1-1	CASSASRAGGAFF	TGTGCCAGCAGCGCAAGCAGGGCAGGGGGAGCTTTCTTT
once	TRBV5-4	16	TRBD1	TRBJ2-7	CASSGKGQGGTYEQYF	TGTGCCAGCAGCGGCAAGGGACAGGGTGGGACCTACGAGCAGTACTTC
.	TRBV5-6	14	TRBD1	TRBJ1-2	CASSLGQGAGGYTF	TGTGCCAGCAGCTTGGGACAGGGGGCTGGAGGCTACACCTTC
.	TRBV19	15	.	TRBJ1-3	CASQRTSGSGNTIYF	TGTGCCAGCCAACGGACATCTGGCTCTGGAAACACCATATATTTT
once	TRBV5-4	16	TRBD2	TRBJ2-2	CASSLAGLAGNGELFF	TGTGCCAGCAGCTTGGCGGGACTAGCGGGGAACGGGGAGCTGTTTTTT
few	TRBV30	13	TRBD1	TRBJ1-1	CAWTQGQGVEAFF	TGTGCCTGGACCCAGGGACAGGGAGTAGAAGCTTTCTTT
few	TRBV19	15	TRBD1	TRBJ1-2	CASSIVGGEQSGYTF	TGTGCCAGTAGTATAGTAGGGGGCGAACAATCCGGCTACACCTTC
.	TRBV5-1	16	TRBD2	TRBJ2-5	CASSLGTSGRGETQYF	TGCGCCAGCAGCTTGGGGACTAGCGGAAGAGGGGAGACCCAGTACTTC
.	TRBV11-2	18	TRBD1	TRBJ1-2	CASSWLFVRGASNYGYTF	TGTGCCAGCAGCTGGTTGTTCGTCAGGGGGGCTTCTAACTATGGCTACACCTTC
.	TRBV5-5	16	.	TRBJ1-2	CASSLGQAISGYGYTF	TGTGCCAGCAGCTTGGGACAGGCCATCTCCGGCTATGGCTACACCTTC
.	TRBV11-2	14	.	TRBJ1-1	CASRPGTKSTEAFF	TGTGCCAGCAGACCCGGGACCAAATCCACTGAAGCTTTCTTT
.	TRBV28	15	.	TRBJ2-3	CASSLTGRSTDTQYF	TGTGCCAGCAGTTTAACAGGGAGGAGCACAGATACGCAGTATTTT
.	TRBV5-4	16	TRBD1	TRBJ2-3	CASSLGDRGGTDTQYF	TGTGCCAGCAGCTTGGGAGACAGGGGAGGCACAGATACGCAGTATTTT
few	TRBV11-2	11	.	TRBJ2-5	CASSFQETQYF	TGTGCCAGCAGCTTCCAAGAGACCCAGTACTTC
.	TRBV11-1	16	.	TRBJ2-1	CASTPRDIPTYNEQFF	TGTGCCAGCACCCCCCGGGACATACCGACCTACAATGAGCAGTTCTTC
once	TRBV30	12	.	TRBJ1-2	CAWDWRGRGYTF	TGTGCCTGGGATTGGAGGGGACGTGGCTACACCTTC
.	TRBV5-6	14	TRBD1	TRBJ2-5	CASSLVGQQETQYF	TGTGCCAGCAGCTTGGTGGGACAGCAAGAGACCCAGTACTTC
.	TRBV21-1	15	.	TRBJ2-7	CASSKVSGFLHEQYF	TGTGCCAGCAGCAAAGTTTCGGGGTTTCTGCACGAGCAGTACTTC
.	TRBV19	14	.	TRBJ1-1	CASHGRYMNTEAFF	TGTGCCAGTCACGGACGTTACATGAACACTGAAGCTTTCTTT
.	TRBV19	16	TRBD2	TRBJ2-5	CASSIILRGGQETQYF	TGTGCCAGTAGTATAATCCTGCGGGGGGGCCAGGAGACCCAGTACTTC
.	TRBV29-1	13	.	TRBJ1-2	CSVRAGGSDGYTF	TGCAGCGTAAGAGCGGGGGGGTCTGATGGCTACACCTTC
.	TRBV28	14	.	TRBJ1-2	CASSPQVPNYGYTF	TGTGCCAGCAGTCCCCAGGTCCCAAACTATGGCTACACCTTC